These 31 T cell receptor beta chains share one sample of origin, sequenced in a study of cytomegalovirus exposure and HLA in healthy donors. The PCR used 60 Vbeta and 13 Jbeta primers. Produced via immunoSEQ multiplex PCR; TCRdb's table is partial and in-frame only. This table has under 250,000 clones, over 75% appearing once. The sequenced material came from PBMCs. The receptors shown here come from a male donor in good health and CMV-seronegative.

In its sample, this clone was seen a few times. This chain joins TRBV15 and TRBJ2-5; 7 bases are shared with TRBD1. The CDR3 is made up of 15 amino acids. J lost 3 bases, V lost 3 bases, and 7 bases had no gene match. Germline loops: CDR1 LNHNV, CDR2 YYDKDF (reference sequence). CDR3 in DNA: TGTGCCACCAGCAGCGAGGACAGGCGAAAAGAGACCCAGTACTTC. As protein: CATSSEDRRKETQYF. The whole variable domain, remainder taken from reference TRBV15 and TRBJ2-5, is DAMVIQNPRYQVTQFGKPVTLSCSQTLNHNVMYWYQQKSSQAPKLLFHYYDKDFNNEADTPDNFQSRRPNTSFCFLDIRSPGLGDTAMYLCATSSEDRRKETQYFGPGTRLLVL.

This clone was seen more than once but under ten times. The V call is TRBV5-4, the J call TRBJ2-7, with 10 bases matching TRBD2. The CDR3 is made up of 15 amino acids. CDR1 is SGHNT and CDR2 is YYREEE in the germline V gene (reference sequence). V shed 4 bases, J shed 2 bases, and the junction held 6 bases outside the gene matches. CDR3 nucleotides: TGTGCCAGCAGCCGCGGACTAGCGGCAACCTACGAGCAGTACTTC. This encodes CASSRGLAATYEQYF.

This chain joins TRBV18 and TRBJ2-3, with TRBD2 identical over 8 bases. The V and J ends lost 3 bases and 1 base, in that order; junction bases with no gene match: 6. Germline-derived CDR1 and CDR2 are KGHSH and LQKENI. The CDR3 has 16 residues. The CDR3 bases are TGTGCCAGCTCACCCGGGGGACTAGAAGGCACAGATACGCAGTATTTT. Its translation is CASSPGGLEGTDTQYF.

This clone showed up just once. The chain employs TRBV6-5 and TRBJ2-7, with D possibly being TRBD1 (6 bases). Germline V gives CDR1 MNHEY, CDR2 SVGAGI. The CDR3 consists of 13 residues. Trimming cost V 6 bases and J 4 bases, with 13 bases left between them. The CDR3 sequence: CASRQGATYEQYF. DNA for the CDR3: TGTGCCAGCAGACAGGGCGCTACTTACGAGCAGTACTTC.

The chain couples TRBV11-1 to TRBJ2-1; a weak D match, TRBD1 (5 bases). Germline assignment: CDR1 SGHAT and CDR2 FQDESV (reference sequence). V was cut by 8 bases and J by 5 bases, with 19 bases left in between. The CDR3 extends over 15 amino acids. The CDR3 sequence: CASLGRSDHNNEQFF. The DNA for the CDR3 is TGTGCCAGCCTGGGGCGTAGTGATCATAACAATGAGCAGTTCTTC. Combining the CDR3 with reference TRBV11-1 and TRBJ2-1 gives the whole variable domain EAEVAQSPRYKITEKSQAVAFWCDPISGHATLYWYRQILGQGPELLVQFQDESVVDDSQLPKDRFSAERLKGVDSTLKIQPAELGDSAMYLCASLGRSDHNNEQFFGPGTRLTVL.

The chain couples TRBV6-5 to TRBJ2-3; 11 bases match TRBD2. CDR1 and CDR2 (germline): MNHEY, SVGAGI. The CDR3 totals 16 residues. J gave up 3 bases and V 1 base, and 3 bases lay outside the gene matches. The CDR3: CASSYWGLAVTDTQYF. The CDR3 region has the DNA TGTGCCAGCAGTTACTGGGGACTAGCGGTAACAGATACGCAGTATTTT.

The chain carries TRBV4-3 and TRBJ1-2, with a weak D call TRBD1 (5 bases). The ends were cut back, 2 bases at V and 4 bases at J, with 14 bases in the middle. This CDR3 spans 15 amino acids. The germline gives CDR1 LGHNA, CDR2 YSLEER. CDR3 region: CASSQLGGDGYGYTF. The CDR3 DNA is TGCGCCAGCAGCCAATTGGGGGGTGACGGCTATGGCTACACCTTC.

This chain connects TRBV5-4 to TRBJ2-1; 8 positions agree with TRBD2. This CDR3 is built from 16 residues. J was trimmed by 1 base and V by 0 bases; bases with no gene match: 3. In germline, CDR1 is SGHNT, CDR2 YYREEE (reference sequence). In DNA form, the CDR3 reads TGTGCCAGCAGCTTGGAGGGCGGGAGGTCCTACAATGAGCAGTTCTTC. Amino acids: CASSLEGGRSYNEQFF.

Notes on this clone: This specimen includes other DNA sequences encoding the same CDR3. This chain connects TRBV4-1 to TRBJ2-7, with 8 bases identical to TRBD1. CDR1 is MGHRA, CDR2 YSYEKL, per germline. This CDR3 is built from 14 residues. With V trimmed by 4 bases and J by 2 bases, 4 bases remained unmatched. The CDR3 sequence is CASSPGQGTYEQYF. The CDR3, as DNA: TGCGCCAGCAGCCCCGGACAGGGCACCTACGAGCAGTACTTC.

The chain uses TRBV7-3 and TRBJ1-1, with 7 bases that match TRBD1. CDR1 is SGHTA and CDR2 is FQGTGA in the germline V gene. The CDR3 has 16 amino acids. Losses at the gene ends were 4 bases for V and 4 bases for J; bases not matched to a gene: 12. CDR3 amino acids: CASSSVPPGQLTEAFF. The DNA for the CDR3 is TGTGCCAGCAGCTCAGTTCCCCCGGGACAGCTCACTGAAGCTTTCTTT.

The chain combines TRBV7-3 with TRBJ1-1; D remains unclear. In germline, CDR1 is SGHTA, CDR2 FQGTGA. V lost 5 bases, J lost 1 base, and 8 bases lay in between. This CDR3 contains 13 residues. CDR3 sequence: CASSAPGNTEAFF. The DNA of the CDR3 is TGTGCCAGCAGCGCCCCAGGGAACACTGAAGCTTTCTTT.

The chain links TRBV4-3 to TRBJ2-3; 10 positions agree with TRBD2. Germline V gives CDR1 LGHNA, CDR2 YSLEER. CDR3 size: 16 residues. Germline trimming cut 1 base from V and 3 bases from J; bases unmatched to any gene: 4. CDR3 residues: CASSQGAGGPTDTQYF. Written as DNA, the CDR3 is TGCGCCAGCAGCCAAGGAGCGGGAGGGCCGACAGATACGCAGTATTTT.

This clone was observed once. The V gene is TRBV7-3, the J gene TRBJ2-1; 9 bases are shared with TRBD1. CDR3 size: 17 residues. V lost 1 base to trimming and J lost 9 bases; unmatched junction nucleotides: 13. Germline values: CDR1 SGHTA, CDR2 FQGTGA. The CDR3 is CASSLKIGTGNTIEQFF. CDR3 DNA sequence: TGTGCCAGCAGCTTAAAAATCGGGACAGGGAATACCATTGAGCAGTTCTTC.

V is TRBV7-9 and J is TRBJ2-1; TRBD2 agrees at 7 bases. V lost 5 bases, J lost 5 bases, and 9 bases stayed unmatched. CDR1 is SEHNR, CDR2 FQNEAQ, per germline (reference sequence). The CDR3 runs 15 residues. In nucleotides, the CDR3 is TGTGCCAGCAGCACAGGACGGGGGGTGGACAATGAGCAGTTCTTC. It yields the protein CASSTGRGVDNEQFF.

The V and J genes are TRBV28 and TRBJ2-7, with D uncertain. The CDR3 has 12 residues. Germline loops: CDR1 MDHEN, CDR2 SYDVKM. V gave up 6 bases and J gave up 2 bases, with 8 bases separating them. CDR3 residues: CASSVSTYEQYF. CDR3 DNA sequence: TGTGCCAGCAGCGTCAGTACCTACGAGCAGTACTTC.

The chain has TRBV6-1 and TRBJ1-1; unclear D gene. Trimming left V 3 bases short and J 4 bases short, with 12 bases between. The germline V gene has CDR1 MNHNS and CDR2 SASEGT. This CDR3 has 14 amino acids. The CDR3, as DNA: TGTGCCAGCAGTGACTCGGTGGAGGGCACTGAAGCTTTCTTT. Residues: CASSDSVEGTEAFF.

This clone was seen more than once but under ten times. The chain uses TRBV27 and TRBJ1-1; no firm D call. CDR3 length: 13 residues. CDR1 MNHEY and CDR2 SMNVEV come from the germline V gene (reference sequence). The germline V and J ends were trimmed by 2 bases and 3 bases, with 7 bases remaining between them. This chain's CDR3 is CASSLLTDTEAFF. CDR3 nucleotides: TGTGCCAGCAGTTTACTCACGGACACTGAAGCTTTCTTT.

The CDR3 reads CASSLSGQNEKLFF. The CDR3 DNA reads as TGTGCCAGCAGTTTATCGGGACAAAATGAAAAACTGTTTTTT. The chain combines TRBV27 with TRBJ1-4; weak D call: TRBD1 (6 bases). The V end was cut by 0 bases, the J end by 5 bases, with 7 bases between. The CDR3 runs 14 residues. Germline V lookup: CDR1 MNHEY, CDR2 SMNVEV (reference sequence).

The V call is TRBV6-5, the J call TRBJ2-5, with a weak D call TRBD2 (6 bases). The DNA matches TRBJ2-7 better at its end, which makes the J call doubtful. The V gene's germline CDR1 is MNHEY and CDR2 SVGAGI. The CDR3 is made up of 14 amino acids. CDR3 sequence: CASASSSGPYEQYF. Written as DNA, the CDR3 is TGTGCCAGCGCCTCAAGTAGCGGACCCTACGAGCAGTACTTC.

The gene calls are TRBV6-5 and TRBJ2-7; D might be TRBD2 (6 bases). V lost 0 bases and J 4 bases, leaving 7 bases between the germline ends. The germline CDR1 and CDR2 sequences are MNHEY and SVGAGI. The CDR3 extends over 13 amino acids. For the CDR3, the DNA is TGTGCCAGCAGTTACTCGGAGGGGTACGAGCAGTACTTC. It translates to CASSYSEGYEQYF.

The V and J genes are TRBV6-5 and TRBJ1-2; 7 positions match TRBD1. The ends lost 6 bases at V and 8 bases at J; junction bases unmatched: 9. CDR3 size: 13 residues. CDR1 is MNHEY and CDR2 is SVGAGI in the germline V gene. The chain's CDR3 is CASRSTGDQGYTF. The CDR3 DNA reads as TGTGCCAGCAGATCCACAGGGGATCAAGGCTACACCTTC.

The CDR3 sequence is CASSQDRGDYGYTF. The CDR3 DNA reads as TGCGCCAGCAGCCAAGACAGGGGTGACTATGGCTACACCTTC. The rearrangement links TRBV4-3 to TRBJ1-2; tentatively, D is TRBD1 (6 bases). The CDR3 length is 14 residues. In germline, CDR1 is LGHNA, CDR2 YSLEER. Trimming shortened V by 0 bases and J by 3 bases, and 8 bases separated the two germline ends.

The rearrangement uses TRBV6-5 and TRBJ2-7, with D tentatively TRBD2 (6 bases). Deletions cut 1 base from V and 3 bases from J, with 10 bases between. CDR3 length: 14 residues. Germline CDR1 reads MNHEY; CDR2 reads SVGAGI. CDR3 sequence reads: CASSYYGGNYEQYF. For the CDR3, the DNA is TGTGCCAGCAGTTACTATGGGGGGAACTACGAGCAGTACTTC.

This chain links TRBV6-6 with TRBJ1-1; D perhaps matches TRBD1 (5 bases). The CDR3 is made up of 13 amino acids. V lost 8 bases and J lost 1, with 11 bases in between. The germline gives CDR1 MNHNY, CDR2 SVGAGI (reference sequence). CDR3 in amino acids: CASSKGWNTEAFF. Written as DNA, the CDR3 is TGTGCCAGCTCCAAGGGGTGGAACACTGAAGCTTTCTTT.

This chain connects TRBV28 to TRBJ1-4; 8 nucleotides line up with TRBD1. The J segment lost 12 bases and the V segment lost 4 bases, leaving 10 bases of the junction unmatched. The CDR3 loop spans 14 amino acids. CDR1 MDHEN and CDR2 SYDVKM come from the germline V gene. The CDR3 region has the DNA TGTGCCAGCAGTTGGACAGGGTTGATGGGAGAACTGTTTTTT. This codes for CASSWTGLMGELFF.

The rearrangement joins TRBV9 to TRBJ1-4; D is unclear. The V end lost 1 base, the J end lost 3 bases, and 16 bases lay between the germline ends. This CDR3 comprises 17 residues. The V gene's germline CDR1 is SGDLS and CDR2 YYNGEE. The DNA of the CDR3 is TGTGCCAGCAGCGTATCCCCTGGCCGGGAATCTAATGAAAAACTGTTTTTT. This sequence encodes CASSVSPGRESNEKLFF.

This clone has more than one count but fewer than ten. The gene calls are TRBV9 and TRBJ2-1; 8 bases line up with TRBD1. CDR3 length equals 15 residues. J gave up 8 bases and V 3 bases, and 10 bases lay outside the gene matches. The germline V gene encodes CDR1 SGDLS and CDR2 YYNGEE. The CDR3: CASSAGTGDLDEQFF. In DNA, the CDR3 is TGTGCCAGCAGCGCCGGGACAGGTGACTTGGATGAGCAGTTCTTC.

The J gene is TRBJ2-1, the V gene TRBV6-6; weak D call: TRBD1 (6 bases). The germline gives CDR1 MNHNY, CDR2 SVGAGI (reference sequence). V lost 4 bases and J lost 5, with 15 bases in between. The CDR3 covers 15 residues. As DNA, the CDR3 is TGTGCCAGCAGTTTCAGGGGTAATGCCCACAATGAGCAGTTCTTC. Its protein product is CASSFRGNAHNEQFF.

The chain recombines TRBV7-2 with TRBJ1-2; 9 positions agree with TRBD1. Germline trimming cut 5 bases from V and 8 bases from J; bases unmatched to any gene: 9. The CDR3 runs 14 residues. Per germline, CDR1 SGHTA and CDR2 FQGNSA. The CDR3, as DNA: TGTGCCAGCAGCATTGACAGGGGGGAACGGGGCTACACCTTC. This codes for CASSIDRGERGYTF.

The rearrangement joins TRBV5-1 to TRBJ2-1, with TRBD2 matching 7 bases. V was pared by 0 bases and J by 6 bases, with 3 bases of the junction left unmatched. The CDR3 consists of 14 residues. CDR1 and CDR2 from the germline V gene are SGHRS and YFSETQ. This CDR3 is CASSLGLALNEQFF. The DNA for the CDR3 is TGCGCCAGCAGCTTGGGACTAGCTCTCAATGAGCAGTTCTTC.

This chain links TRBV10-3 with TRBJ2-7, with 7 nucleotides matching TRBD1. The CDR3 has 15 amino acids. Per the germline V gene, CDR1 is ENHRY and CDR2 is SYGVKD. V was clipped by 10 bases and J by 0 bases; unmatched bases: 12. This CDR3 is CATCDTGAVSYEQYF. The CDR3 DNA reads as TGTGCCACCTGCGACACAGGGGCCGTCTCCTACGAGCAGTACTTC.